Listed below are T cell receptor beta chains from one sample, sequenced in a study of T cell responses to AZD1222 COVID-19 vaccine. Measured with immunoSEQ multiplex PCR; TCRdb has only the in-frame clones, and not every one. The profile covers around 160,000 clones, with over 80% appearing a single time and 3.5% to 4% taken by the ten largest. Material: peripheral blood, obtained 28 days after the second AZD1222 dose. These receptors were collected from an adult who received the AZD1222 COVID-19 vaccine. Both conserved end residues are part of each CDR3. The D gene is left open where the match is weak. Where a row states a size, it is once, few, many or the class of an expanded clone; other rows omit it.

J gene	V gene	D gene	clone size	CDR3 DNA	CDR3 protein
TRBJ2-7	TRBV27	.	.	TGTGCCAGCAGCGGAAGGGGGTACGAGCAGTACTTC	CASSGRGYEQYF
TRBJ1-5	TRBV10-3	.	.	TGTGCCATCAGTGAGAGAGGGTCACAGCAGCCCCAGCATTTT	CAISERGSQQPQHF
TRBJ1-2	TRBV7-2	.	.	TGTGCCAGCAGCTTAGCCAGGGGTGGGATGAACTATGGCTACACCTTC	CASSLARGGMNYGYTF
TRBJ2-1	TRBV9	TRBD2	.	TGTGCCAGCAGCGTAGGACTAGCGGGAGTTGATAATGAGCAGTTCTTC	CASSVGLAGVDNEQFF
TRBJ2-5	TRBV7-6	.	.	TGTGCCAGCAGCTCGATTATGAGGGAGACCCAGTACTTC	CASSSIMRETQYF
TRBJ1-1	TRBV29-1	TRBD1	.	TGCAGCGTTGAAAGGACAGGGCTCACTGAAGCTTTCTTT	CSVERTGLTEAFF
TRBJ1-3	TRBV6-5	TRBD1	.	TGTGCCAGCAGTACACAGGGGAGCTCTGGAAACACCATATATTTT	CASSTQGSSGNTIYF
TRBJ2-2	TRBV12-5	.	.	TGTGCTAGTGGTTTCGTACCCGGGGAGCTGTTTTTT	CASGFVPGELFF
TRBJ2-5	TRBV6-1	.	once	TGTGCCAGCAGTGAACTCATTTGGGAGACCCAGTACTTC	CASSELIWETQYF
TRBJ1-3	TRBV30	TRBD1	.	TGTGCCTGTATACCCGGTGAAAGGGACAGCCCTTCTGGAAACACCATATATTTT	CACIPGERDSPSGNTIYF
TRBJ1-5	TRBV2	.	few	TGTGCCAGCAGTGGGCGGGATAGGCGCGATCAGCCCCAGCATTTT	CASSGRDRRDQPQHF
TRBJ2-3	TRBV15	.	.	TGTGCCACCAGCCCGAGGGGGCCCGGGGGAGATACGCAGTATTTT	CATSPRGPGGDTQYF
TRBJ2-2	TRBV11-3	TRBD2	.	TGTGCCAGCAGCCCCAGGAGGGGAACCACGGGGGGCACCGGGGAGCTGTTTTTT	CASSPRRGTTGGTGELFF
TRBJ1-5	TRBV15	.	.	TGTGCCACCAGCAGAGATATAAACCCCAATCAGCCCCAGCATTTT	CATSRDINPNQPQHF
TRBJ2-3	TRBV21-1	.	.	TGTGCCAGCAGCAACTATCAGGGGACAGGGGTCCTGAGCACAGATACGCAGTATTTT	CASSNYQGTGVLSTDTQYF
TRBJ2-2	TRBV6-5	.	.	TGTGCCAGCAGTTACAGGGACACCGGGGAGCTGTTTTTT	CASSYRDTGELFF
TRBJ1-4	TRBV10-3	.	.	TGTGCCATCAGTGACGGGCGGGGGAGGGCTAATGAAAAACTGTTTTTT	CAISDGRGRANEKLFF
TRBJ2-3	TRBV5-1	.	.	TGCGCCAGCAGCTTGGGTTCCGGCACAGATACGCAGTATTTT	CASSLGSGTDTQYF
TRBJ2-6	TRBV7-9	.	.	TGTGCCAGCAGCTTCGCTTCAGGGTCCGGGGCCAACGTCCTGACTTTC	CASSFASGSGANVLTF
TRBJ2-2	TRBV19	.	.	TGTGCCAGTAGTATGGGCCTTTACACCGGGGAGCTGTTTTTT	CASSMGLYTGELFF
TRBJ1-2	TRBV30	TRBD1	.	TGTGCCTGGAGTGTACTTAGGGGGCCGTGGTATGGCTACACCTTC	CAWSVLRGPWYGYTF
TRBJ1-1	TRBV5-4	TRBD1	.	TGTGCCAGCAGCTTTAACTTTTGGGGACAGACCAGGAACACTGAAGCTTTCTTT	CASSFNFWGQTRNTEAFF
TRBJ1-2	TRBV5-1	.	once	TGCGCCAGCAGCTTGGCCGGAGGGAAATTTGGCTACACCTTC	CASSLAGGKFGYTF
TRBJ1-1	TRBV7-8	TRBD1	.	TGTGCCAGCAGCTCCCCCTCCGGGACAGGGTTGAACACTGAAGCTTTCTTT	CASSSPSGTGLNTEAFF
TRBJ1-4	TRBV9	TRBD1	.	TGTGCCAGCACCTCAGGGGGGGTTGGGAAACTGTTTTTT	CASTSGGVGKLFF
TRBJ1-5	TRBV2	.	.	TGTGCCAGCAGCGGGGAGGTCAATCAGCCCCAGCATTTT	CASSGEVNQPQHF
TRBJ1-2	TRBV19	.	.	TGTGCCAGTAGTATTAAGGGGAACTATGGCTACACCTTC	CASSIKGNYGYTF
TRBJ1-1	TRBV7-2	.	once	TGTGCCAGCAGCCCGGCGGGGAGAGAGACTGAAGCTTTCTTT	CASSPAGRETEAFF
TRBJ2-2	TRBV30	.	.	TGTGCCTGGAGAGGCCGCCGCACCGGGGAGCTGTTTTTT	CAWRGRRTGELFF
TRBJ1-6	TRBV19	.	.	TGTGCCAGTAGTATGACAGCTCCCAATTCACCCCTCCACTTT	CASSMTAPNSPLHF
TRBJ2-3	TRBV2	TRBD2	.	TGTGCCAGCACGGGACTAGCGGGGGCGCAGTATTTT	CASTGLAGAQYF
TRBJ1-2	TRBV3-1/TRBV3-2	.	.	TGTGCCAGCAGCCAAGATCTTAACACACCGGGTGGCTACACCTTC	CASSQDLNTPGGYTF
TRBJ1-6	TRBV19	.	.	TGTGCCAGTACCCCGGGGTTCCCCCGGAGCTCCTATAATTCACCCCTCCACTTT	CASTPGFPRSSYNSPLHF
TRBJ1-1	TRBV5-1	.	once	TGCGCCAGCAGCTTGAAAGGAGTCATGAACACTGAAGCTTTCTTT	CASSLKGVMNTEAFF
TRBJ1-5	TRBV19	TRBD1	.	TGTGCCAGTAGTGACGAGACAGGGGCAACTGGTCAGCCCCAGCATTTT	CASSDETGATGQPQHF